What follows are 8 T cell receptor beta chains derived from one specimen sequenced in a study of blood T cell repertoires in COVID-19. Some clones are missing from TCRdb's copy, which holds only in-frame ones; the method was immunoSEQ multiplex PCR. The sample carries some 140,000 clones, 86% recorded once. The sequenced sample consisted of peripheral blood. The receptors derive from a woman between 45 and 60 years old who had recovered from COVID-19.

The chain has TRBV3-1 (or the pseudogene TRBV3-2) and TRBJ2-7, with D possibly matching TRBD2 (5 bases). V lost 1 base and J 6 bases, leaving 16 bases between the germline ends. CDR3 length: 15 amino acids. Germline V gene sequence: CDR1 LGHDT, CDR2 YNNKEL (reference sequence). The CDR3 DNA reads as TGTGCCAGCAGCCAAGCGACTCGGGCCGGGGTCGAGCAGTACTTC. Translation gives CASSQATRAGVEQYF.

The chain employs TRBV5-4 and TRBJ1-6, with 10 bases that match TRBD1. The CDR3 has 16 amino acids. The trim removed 0 bases at V and 7 bases at J, leaving 4 bases unmatched. Germline loops: CDR1 SGHNT, CDR2 YYREEE (reference sequence). Here the CDR3 DNA reads TGTGCCAGCAGCTTGGGAGGGACAGGGGTGAATTCACCCCTCCACTTT. Amino acid sequence: CASSLGGTGVNSPLHF. The whole variable domain, remainder taken from reference TRBV5-4 and TRBJ1-6, is ETGVTQSPTHLIKTRGQQVTLRCSSQSGHNTVSWYQQALGQGPQFIFQYYREEENGRGNFPPRFSGLQFPNYSSELNVNALELDDSALYLCASSLGGTGVNSPLHFGNGTRLTVT.

This chain uses TRBV20-1 with TRBJ1-2; possibly TRBD1 for D (5 bases). CDR1 and CDR2 (germline): DFQATT, SNEGSKA (reference sequence). Trimming left V 3 bases short and J 5 bases short, with 22 bases between. The CDR3 covers 16 residues. CDR3 region: CSASRQGKVGQYGYTF. CDR3 coding DNA: TGCAGTGCTAGTCGGCAGGGCAAGGTCGGTCAATATGGCTACACCTTC.

This rearrangement joins TRBV5-1 to TRBJ2-5, with TRBD1 matching 7 bases. Germline assignment: CDR1 SGHRS and CDR2 YFSETQ. The CDR3 is made up of 13 amino acids. J was trimmed by 4 bases and V by 2 bases; bases with no gene match: 2. CDR3 in DNA: TGCGCCAGCAGCTTTTACAGGGGAGAGACCCAGTACTTC. Protein product: CASSFYRGETQYF.

This chain links TRBV6-5 with TRBJ2-2; D uncertain. CDR1 is MNHEY and CDR2 is SVGAGI in the germline V gene. Trimming pared 2 bases from V and 6 bases from J, leaving 7 bases between. There are 13 residues in the CDR3. The DNA for the CDR3 is TGTGCCAGCAGTTACCAGGTAGCCGGGGAGCTGTTTTTT. Amino acid sequence: CASSYQVAGELFF.

V and J are TRBV12-3 or TRBV12-4 and TRBJ1-1, with 8 bases lining up with TRBD1. The CDR3 runs to 13 residues. The ends lost 10 bases at V and 1 base at J; junction bases unmatched: 5. CDR3 coding DNA: TGTGCCACGACAGGGGCAAGGAACACTGAAGCTTTCTTT. Protein product: CATTGARNTEAFF.

The J gene is TRBJ2-5, the V gene TRBV6-5, with 10 bases lining up with TRBD1. The CDR3 consists of 15 residues. Unmatched junction bases numbered 11, after V lost 6 bases and J lost 7 bases. In germline, CDR1 is MNHEY, CDR2 SVGAGI. CDR3: CASSTTGGQGVTQYF. In DNA form, the CDR3 reads TGTGCCAGCAGCACGACGGGTGGACAGGGGGTGACCCAGTACTTC.

This chain uses TRBV5-1 with TRBJ2-5; TRBD1 aligns across 12 bases. V lost 3 bases and J lost 5; bases outside the gene matches: 5. Germline lookup yields CDR1 SGHRS and CDR2 YFSETQ. The CDR3 has 15 residues. CDR3 coding DNA: TGCGCCAGCAGCTCGGGACAGGGGGCCTGGGAGACCCAGTACTTC. Amino acids: CASSSGQGAWETQYF.